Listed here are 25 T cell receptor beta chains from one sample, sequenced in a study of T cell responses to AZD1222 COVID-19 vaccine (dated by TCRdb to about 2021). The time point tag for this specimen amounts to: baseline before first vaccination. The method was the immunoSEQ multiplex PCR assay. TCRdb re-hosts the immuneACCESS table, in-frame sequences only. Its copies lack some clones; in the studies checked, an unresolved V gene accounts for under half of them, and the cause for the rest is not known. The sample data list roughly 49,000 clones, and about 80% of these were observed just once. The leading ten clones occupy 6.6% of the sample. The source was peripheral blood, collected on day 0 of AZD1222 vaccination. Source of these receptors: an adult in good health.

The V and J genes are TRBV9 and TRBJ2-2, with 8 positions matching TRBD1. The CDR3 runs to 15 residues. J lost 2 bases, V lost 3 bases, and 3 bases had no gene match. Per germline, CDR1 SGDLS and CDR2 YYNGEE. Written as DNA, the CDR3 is TGTGCCAGCAGCGCACAGGGGGTTAACACCGGGGAGCTGTTTTTT. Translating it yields CASSAQGVNTGELFF.

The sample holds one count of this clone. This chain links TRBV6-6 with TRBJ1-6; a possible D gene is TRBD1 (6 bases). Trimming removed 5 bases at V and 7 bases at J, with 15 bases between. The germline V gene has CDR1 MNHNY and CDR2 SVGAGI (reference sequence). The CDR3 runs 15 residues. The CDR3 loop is CASSINQDRNSPLHF. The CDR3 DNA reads TGTGCCAGCAGTATAAACCAGGACAGAAATTCACCCCTCCACTTT.

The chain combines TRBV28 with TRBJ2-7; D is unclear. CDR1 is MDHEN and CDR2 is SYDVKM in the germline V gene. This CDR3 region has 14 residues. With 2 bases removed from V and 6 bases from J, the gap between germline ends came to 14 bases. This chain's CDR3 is CASSLGSALGEQYF. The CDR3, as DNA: TGTGCCAGCAGTTTAGGGTCCGCCTTGGGCGAGCAGTACTTC.

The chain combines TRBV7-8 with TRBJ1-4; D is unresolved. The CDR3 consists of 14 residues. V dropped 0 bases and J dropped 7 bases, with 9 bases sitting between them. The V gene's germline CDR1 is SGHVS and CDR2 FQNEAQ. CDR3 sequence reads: CASSLAPAGEKLFF. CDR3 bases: TGTGCCAGCAGCTTAGCGCCGGCAGGTGAAAAACTGTTTTTT. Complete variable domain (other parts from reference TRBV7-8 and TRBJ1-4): GAGVSQSPRYKVAKRGQDVALRCDPISGHVSLFWYQQALGQGPEFLTYFQNEAQLDKSGLPSDRFFAERPEGSVSTLKIQRTQQEDSAVYLCASSLAPAGEKLFFGSGTQLSVL.

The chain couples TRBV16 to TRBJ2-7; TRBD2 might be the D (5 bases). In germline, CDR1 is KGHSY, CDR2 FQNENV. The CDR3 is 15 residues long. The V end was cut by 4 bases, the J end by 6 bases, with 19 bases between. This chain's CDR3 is CASSRRTDASSEQYF. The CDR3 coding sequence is TGTGCCAGCAGCCGGAGGACCGACGCTAGCTCCGAGCAGTACTTC.

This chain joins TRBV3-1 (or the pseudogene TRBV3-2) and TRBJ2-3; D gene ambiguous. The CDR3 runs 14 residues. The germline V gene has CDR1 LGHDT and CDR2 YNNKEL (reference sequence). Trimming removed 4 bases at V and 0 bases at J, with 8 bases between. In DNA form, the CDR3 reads TGTGCCAGCAGCCCTCGGGCGAGCACAGATACGCAGTATTTT. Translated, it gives CASSPRASTDTQYF.

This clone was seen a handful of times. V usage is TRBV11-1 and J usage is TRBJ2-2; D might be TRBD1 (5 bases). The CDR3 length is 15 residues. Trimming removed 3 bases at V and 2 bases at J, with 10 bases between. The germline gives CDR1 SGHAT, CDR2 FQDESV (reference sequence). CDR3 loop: CASSFVGANTGELFF. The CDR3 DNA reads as TGTGCCAGCAGCTTTGTAGGGGCCAACACCGGGGAGCTGTTTTTT.

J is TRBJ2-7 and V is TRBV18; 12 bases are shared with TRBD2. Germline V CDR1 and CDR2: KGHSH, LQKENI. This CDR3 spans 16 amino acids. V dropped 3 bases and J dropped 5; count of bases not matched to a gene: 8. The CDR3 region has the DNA TGTGCCAGCTCACCTTGGACTAGCGGGAACTCTGACGAGCAGTACTTC. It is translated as CASSPWTSGNSDEQYF.

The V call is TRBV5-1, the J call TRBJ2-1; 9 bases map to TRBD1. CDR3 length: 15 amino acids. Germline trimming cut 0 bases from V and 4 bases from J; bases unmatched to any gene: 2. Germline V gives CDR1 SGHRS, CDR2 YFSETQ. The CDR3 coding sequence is TGCGCCAGCAGCTTGGAGGGACAGGGTTACAATGAGCAGTTCTTC. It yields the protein CASSLEGQGYNEQFF.

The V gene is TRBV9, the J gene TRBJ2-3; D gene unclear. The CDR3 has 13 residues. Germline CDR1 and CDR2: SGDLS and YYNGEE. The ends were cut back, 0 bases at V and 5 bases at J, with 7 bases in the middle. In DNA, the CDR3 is TGTGCCAGCAGCGTAGCTCTCCAAGATACGCAGTATTTT. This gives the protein CASSVALQDTQYF. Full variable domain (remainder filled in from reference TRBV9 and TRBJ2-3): DSGVTQTPKHLITATGQRVTLRCSPRSGDLSVYWYQQSLDQGLQFLIQYYNGEERAKGNILERFSAQQFPDLHSELNLSSLELGDSALYFCASSVALQDTQYFGPGTRLTVL.

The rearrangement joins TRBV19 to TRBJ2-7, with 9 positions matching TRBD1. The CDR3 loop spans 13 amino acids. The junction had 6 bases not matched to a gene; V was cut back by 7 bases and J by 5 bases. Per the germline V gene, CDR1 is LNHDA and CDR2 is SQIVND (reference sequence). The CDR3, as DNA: TGTGCCAGTAAGGGACAGGGAAAAGACGAGCAGTACTTC. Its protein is CASKGQGKDEQYF.

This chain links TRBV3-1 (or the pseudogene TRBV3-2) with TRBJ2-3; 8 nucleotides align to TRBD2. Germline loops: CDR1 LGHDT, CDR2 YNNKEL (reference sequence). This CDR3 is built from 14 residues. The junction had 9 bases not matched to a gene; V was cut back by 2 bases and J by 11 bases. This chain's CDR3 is CASSQRTSPSRQYF. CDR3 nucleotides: TGTGCCAGCAGCCAAAGGACTAGCCCATCCCGGCAGTATTTT.

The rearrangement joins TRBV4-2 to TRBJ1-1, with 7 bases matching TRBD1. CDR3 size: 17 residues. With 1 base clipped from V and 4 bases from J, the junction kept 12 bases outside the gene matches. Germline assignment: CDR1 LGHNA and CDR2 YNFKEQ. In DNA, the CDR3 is TGTGCCAGCAGCCAAGGTCGAGGGGGCGCAGGACCCACTGAAGCTTTCTTT. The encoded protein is CASSQGRGGAGPTEAFF.

The CDR3 nucleotides read TGTGCCAGCAGCCTACTAACGGCTACCTACAATGAGCAGTTCTTC. Its protein is CASSLLTATYNEQFF. The rearrangement joins TRBV5-4 to TRBJ2-1, with no clear D. The V gene's germline CDR1 is SGHNT and CDR2 YYREEE (reference sequence). Trimming shortened V by 4 bases and J by 2 bases, and 13 bases separated the two germline ends. The CDR3 loop spans 15 amino acids.

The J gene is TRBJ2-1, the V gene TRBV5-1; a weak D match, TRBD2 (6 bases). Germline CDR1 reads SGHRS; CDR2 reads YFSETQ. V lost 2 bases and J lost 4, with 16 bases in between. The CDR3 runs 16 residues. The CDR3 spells CASSLQGLSGYNEQFF. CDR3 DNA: TGCGCCAGCAGCTTACAAGGACTAAGCGGTTACAATGAGCAGTTCTTC.

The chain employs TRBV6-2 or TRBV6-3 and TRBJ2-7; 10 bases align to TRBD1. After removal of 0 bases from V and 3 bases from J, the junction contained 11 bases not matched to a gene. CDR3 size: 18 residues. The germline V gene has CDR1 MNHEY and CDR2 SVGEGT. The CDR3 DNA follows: TGTGCCAGCAGTTACTCGAAGACCCCCGGGACAGGGGTCTACGAGCAGTACTTC. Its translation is CASSYSKTPGTGVYEQYF.

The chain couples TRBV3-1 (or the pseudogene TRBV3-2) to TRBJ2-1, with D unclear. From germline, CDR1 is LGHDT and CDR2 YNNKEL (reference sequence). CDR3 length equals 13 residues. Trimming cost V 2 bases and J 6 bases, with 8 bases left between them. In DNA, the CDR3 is TGTGCCAGCAGCCAATCCCGTCCCAATGAGCAGTTCTTC. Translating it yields CASSQSRPNEQFF.

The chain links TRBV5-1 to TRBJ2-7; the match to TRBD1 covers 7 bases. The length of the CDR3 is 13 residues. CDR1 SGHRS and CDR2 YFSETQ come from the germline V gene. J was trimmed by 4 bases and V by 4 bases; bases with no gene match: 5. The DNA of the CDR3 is TGCGCCAGCAGCATAGGGACAGAGTACGAGCAGTACGTC. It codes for CASSIGTEYEQYV.

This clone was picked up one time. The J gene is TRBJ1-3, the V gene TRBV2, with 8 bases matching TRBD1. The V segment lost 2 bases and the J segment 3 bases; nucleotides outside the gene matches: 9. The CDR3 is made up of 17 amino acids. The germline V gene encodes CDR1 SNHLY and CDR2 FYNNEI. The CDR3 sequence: CASSEPDRANLGNTIYF. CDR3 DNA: TGTGCCAGCAGTGAACCGGACAGGGCCAACCTTGGAAACACCATATATTTT.

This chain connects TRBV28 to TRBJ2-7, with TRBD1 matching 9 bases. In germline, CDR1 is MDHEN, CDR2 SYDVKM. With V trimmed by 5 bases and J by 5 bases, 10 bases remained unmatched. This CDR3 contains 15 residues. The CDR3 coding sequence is TGTGCCAGCAGTGCCTCGGGGACAGGGTCCCACGAGCAGTACTTC. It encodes CASSASGTGSHEQYF.

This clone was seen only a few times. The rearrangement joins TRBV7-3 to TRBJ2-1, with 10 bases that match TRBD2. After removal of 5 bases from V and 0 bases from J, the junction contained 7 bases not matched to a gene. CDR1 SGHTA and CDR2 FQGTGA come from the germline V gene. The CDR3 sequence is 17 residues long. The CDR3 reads CASSLLPSGSSYNEQFF. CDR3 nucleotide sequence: TGTGCCAGCAGCCTACTTCCTAGCGGGAGCTCCTACAATGAGCAGTTCTTC.

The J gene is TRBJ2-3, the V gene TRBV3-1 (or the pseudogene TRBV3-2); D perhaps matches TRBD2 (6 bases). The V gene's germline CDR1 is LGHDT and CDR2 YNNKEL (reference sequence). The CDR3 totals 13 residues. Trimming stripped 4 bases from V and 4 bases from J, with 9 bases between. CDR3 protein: CASSPGGSDTQYF. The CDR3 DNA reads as TGTGCCAGCAGCCCCGGGGGATCAGATACGCAGTATTTT.

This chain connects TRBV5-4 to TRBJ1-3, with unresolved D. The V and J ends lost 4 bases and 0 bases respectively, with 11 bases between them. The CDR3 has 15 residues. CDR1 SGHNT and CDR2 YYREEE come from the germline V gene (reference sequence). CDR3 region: CASSLDPGSGNTIYF. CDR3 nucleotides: TGTGCCAGCAGCCTGGACCCTGGCTCTGGAAACACCATATATTTT.

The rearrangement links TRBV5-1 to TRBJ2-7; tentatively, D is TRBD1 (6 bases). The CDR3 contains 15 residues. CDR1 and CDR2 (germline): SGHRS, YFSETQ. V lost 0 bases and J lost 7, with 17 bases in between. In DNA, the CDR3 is TGCGCCAGCAGCTTGGATAGGGGGTCGGCGGCTGAGCAGTACTTC. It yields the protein CASSLDRGSAAEQYF.

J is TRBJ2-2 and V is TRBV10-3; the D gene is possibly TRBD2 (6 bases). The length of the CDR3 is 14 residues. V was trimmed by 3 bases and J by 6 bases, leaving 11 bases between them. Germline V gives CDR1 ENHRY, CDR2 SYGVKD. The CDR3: CAISEITSPGELFF. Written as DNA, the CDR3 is TGTGCCATCAGTGAAATAACTAGCCCCGGGGAGCTGTTTTTT.